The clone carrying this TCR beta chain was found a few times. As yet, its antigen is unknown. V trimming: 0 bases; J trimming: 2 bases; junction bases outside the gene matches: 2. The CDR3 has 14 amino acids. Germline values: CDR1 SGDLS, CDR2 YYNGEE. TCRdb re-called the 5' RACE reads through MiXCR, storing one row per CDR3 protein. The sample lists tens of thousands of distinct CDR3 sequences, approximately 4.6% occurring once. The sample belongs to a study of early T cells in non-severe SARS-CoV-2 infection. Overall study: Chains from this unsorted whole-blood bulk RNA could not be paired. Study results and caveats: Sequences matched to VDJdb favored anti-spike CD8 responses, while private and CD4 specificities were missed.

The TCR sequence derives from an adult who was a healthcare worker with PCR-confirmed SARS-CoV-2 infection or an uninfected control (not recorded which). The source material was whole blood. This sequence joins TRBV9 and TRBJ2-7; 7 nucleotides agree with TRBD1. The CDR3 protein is CASSVDRGPYEQYF. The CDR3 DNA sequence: TGTGCCAGCAGCGTAGACAGGGGCCCCTACGAGCAGTACTTC.